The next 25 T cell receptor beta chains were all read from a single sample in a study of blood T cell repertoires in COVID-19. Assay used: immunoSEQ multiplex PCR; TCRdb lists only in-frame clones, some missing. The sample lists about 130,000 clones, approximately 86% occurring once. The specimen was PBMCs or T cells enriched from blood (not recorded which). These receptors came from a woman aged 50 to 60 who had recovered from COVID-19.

CDR3 residues: CASSPYGDRGYTDTQYF. CDR3 nucleotide sequence: TGTGCCAGCAGCCCCTACGGAGACAGGGGCTACACAGATACGCAGTATTTT. J is TRBJ2-3 and V is TRBV7-8; 8 bases line up with TRBD1. The length of the CDR3 is 17 residues. CDR1 and CDR2 (germline): SGHVS, FQNEAQ. Trimming removed 5 bases from V and 2 bases from J; junction bases left unmatched: 12.

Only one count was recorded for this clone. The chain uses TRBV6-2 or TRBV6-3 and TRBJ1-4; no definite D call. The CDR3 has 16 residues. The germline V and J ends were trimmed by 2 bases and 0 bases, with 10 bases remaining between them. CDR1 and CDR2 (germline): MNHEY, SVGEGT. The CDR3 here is CASSYGLATTNEKLFF. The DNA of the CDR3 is TGTGCCAGCAGTTACGGTTTGGCAACAACTAATGAAAAACTGTTTTTT.

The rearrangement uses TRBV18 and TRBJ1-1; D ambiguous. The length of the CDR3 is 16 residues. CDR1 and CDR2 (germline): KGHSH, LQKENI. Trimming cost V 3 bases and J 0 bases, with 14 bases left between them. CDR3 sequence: CASSPLLQSMNTEAFF. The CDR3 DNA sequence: TGTGCCAGCTCACCCCTCCTCCAGTCGATGAACACTGAAGCTTTCTTT.

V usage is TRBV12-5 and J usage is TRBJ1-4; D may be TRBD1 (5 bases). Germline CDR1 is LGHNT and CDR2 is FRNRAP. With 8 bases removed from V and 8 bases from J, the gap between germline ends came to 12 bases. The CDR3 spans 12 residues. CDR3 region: CASRRGEEKLFF. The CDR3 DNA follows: TGTGCTAGTAGGAGGGGCGAAGAAAAACTGTTTTTT.

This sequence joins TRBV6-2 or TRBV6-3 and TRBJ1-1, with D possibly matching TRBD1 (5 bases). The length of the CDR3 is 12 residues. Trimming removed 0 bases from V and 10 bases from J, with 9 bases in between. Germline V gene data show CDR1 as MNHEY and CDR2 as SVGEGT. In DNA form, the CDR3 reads TGTGCCAGCAGTTACTCGATGGGGGGAGCTTTCTTT. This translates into CASSYSMGGAFF.

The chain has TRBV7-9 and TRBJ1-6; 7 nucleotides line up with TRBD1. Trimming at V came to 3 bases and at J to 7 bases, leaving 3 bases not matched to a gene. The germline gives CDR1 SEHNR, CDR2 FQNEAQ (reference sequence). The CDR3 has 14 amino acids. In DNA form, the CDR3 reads TGTGCCAGCAGCTTGGGACAGTTAAATTCACCCCTCCACTTT. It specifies CASSLGQLNSPLHF.

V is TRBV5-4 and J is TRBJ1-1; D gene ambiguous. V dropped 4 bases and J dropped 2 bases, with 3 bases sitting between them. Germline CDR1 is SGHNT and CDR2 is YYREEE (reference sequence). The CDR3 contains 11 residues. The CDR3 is CASSLNTEAFF. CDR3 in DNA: TGTGCCAGCAGCCTAAACACTGAAGCTTTCTTT. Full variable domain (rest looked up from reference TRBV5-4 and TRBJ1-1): ETGVTQSPTHLIKTRGQQVTLRCSSQSGHNTVSWYQQALGQGPQFIFQYYREEENGRGNFPPRFSGLQFPNYSSELNVNALELDDSALYLCASSLNTEAFFGQGTRLTVV.

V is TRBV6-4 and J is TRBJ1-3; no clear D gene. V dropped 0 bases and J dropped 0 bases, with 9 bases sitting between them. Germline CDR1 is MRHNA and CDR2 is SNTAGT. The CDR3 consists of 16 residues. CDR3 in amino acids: CASSDSGRYSGNTIYF. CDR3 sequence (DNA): TGTGCCAGCAGTGACTCGGGCCGCTACTCTGGAAACACCATATATTTT.

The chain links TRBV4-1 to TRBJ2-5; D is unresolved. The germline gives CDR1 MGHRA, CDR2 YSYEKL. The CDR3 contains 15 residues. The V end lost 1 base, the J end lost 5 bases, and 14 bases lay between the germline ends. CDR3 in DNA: TGCGCCAGCAGCCAAGTCGGTCTGGGCCGGGAGACCCAGTACTTC. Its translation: CASSQVGLGRETQYF.

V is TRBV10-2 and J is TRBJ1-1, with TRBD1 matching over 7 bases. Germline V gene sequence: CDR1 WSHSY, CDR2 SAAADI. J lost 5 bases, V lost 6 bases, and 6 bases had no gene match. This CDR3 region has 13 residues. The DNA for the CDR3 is TGCGCCAGCAGACTAGGGGGCTCGACTGAAGCTTTCTTT. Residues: CASRLGGSTEAFF.

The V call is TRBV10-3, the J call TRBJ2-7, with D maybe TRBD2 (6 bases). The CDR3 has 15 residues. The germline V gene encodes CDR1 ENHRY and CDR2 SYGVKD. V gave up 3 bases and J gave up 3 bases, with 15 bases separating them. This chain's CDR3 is CAISDPAGRSYEQYF. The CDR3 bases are TGTGCCATCAGTGACCCTGCGGGACGGAGCTACGAGCAGTACTTC.

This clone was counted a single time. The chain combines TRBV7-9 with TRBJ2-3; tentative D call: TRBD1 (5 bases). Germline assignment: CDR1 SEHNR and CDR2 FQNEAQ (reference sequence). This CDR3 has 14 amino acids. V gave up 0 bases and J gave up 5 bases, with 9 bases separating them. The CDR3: CASSLAAGLDTQYF. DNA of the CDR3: TGTGCCAGCAGCTTAGCAGCAGGGTTAGATACGCAGTATTTT.

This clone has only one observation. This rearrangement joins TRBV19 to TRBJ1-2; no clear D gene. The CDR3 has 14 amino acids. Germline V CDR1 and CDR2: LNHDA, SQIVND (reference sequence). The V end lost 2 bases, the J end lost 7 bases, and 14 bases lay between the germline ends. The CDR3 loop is CASSISSGRLGYTF. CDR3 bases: TGTGCCAGTAGTATATCCTCGGGAAGGCTTGGCTACACCTTC.

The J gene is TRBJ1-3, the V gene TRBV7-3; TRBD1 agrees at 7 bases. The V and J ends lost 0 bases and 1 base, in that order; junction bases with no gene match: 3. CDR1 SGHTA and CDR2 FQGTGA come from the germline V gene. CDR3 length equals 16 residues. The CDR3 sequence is CASSLTLTGSGNTIYF. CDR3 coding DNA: TGTGCCAGCAGCTTAACCCTGACAGGGTCTGGAAACACCATATATTTT.

CDR3 coding DNA: TGCGCCAGCAGCTCCCCGGGGGACGAGCAGTACTTC. Translating it yields CASSSPGDEQYF. V gene TRBV5-1 combines with J gene TRBJ2-7, with D tentatively TRBD2 (6 bases). V was shortened by 3 bases and J by 5 bases, with 9 bases between the two germline ends. The CDR3 is 12 amino acids. CDR1 SGHRS and CDR2 YFSETQ come from the germline V gene. Variable domain in full (rest from reference TRBV5-1 and TRBJ2-7): KAGVTQTPRYLIKTRGQQVTLSCSPISGHRSVSWYQQTPGQGLQFLFEYFSETQRNKGNFPGRFSGRQFSNSRSEMNVSTLELGDSALYLCASSSPGDEQYFGPGTRLTVT.

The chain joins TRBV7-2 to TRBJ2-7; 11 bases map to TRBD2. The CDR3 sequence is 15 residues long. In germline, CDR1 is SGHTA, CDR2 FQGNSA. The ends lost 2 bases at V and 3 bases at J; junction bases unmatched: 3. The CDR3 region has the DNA TGTGCCAGCAGCTTACTTCTAGCGGGGGGCTACGAGCAGTACTTC. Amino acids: CASSLLLAGGYEQYF.

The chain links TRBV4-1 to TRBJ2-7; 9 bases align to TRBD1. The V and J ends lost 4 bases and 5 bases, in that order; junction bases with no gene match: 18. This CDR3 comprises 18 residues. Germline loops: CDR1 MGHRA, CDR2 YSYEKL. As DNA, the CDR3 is TGCGCCAGCAGCCCCATAGGGTCCTATATACAGGGGGCTAACGAGCAGTACTTC. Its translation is CASSPIGSYIQGANEQYF.

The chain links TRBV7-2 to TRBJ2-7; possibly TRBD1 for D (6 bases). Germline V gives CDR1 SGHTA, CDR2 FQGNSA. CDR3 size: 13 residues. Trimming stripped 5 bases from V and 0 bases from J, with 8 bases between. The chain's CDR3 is CASSPTGSYEQYF. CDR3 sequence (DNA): TGTGCCAGCAGCCCGACAGGCTCCTACGAGCAGTACTTC.

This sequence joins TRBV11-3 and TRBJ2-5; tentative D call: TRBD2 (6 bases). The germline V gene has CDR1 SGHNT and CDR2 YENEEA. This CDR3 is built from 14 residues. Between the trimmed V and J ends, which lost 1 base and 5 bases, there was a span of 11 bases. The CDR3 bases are TGTGCCAGCAGCTTAGGGCACGGAGGGGAGACCCAGTACTTC. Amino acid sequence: CASSLGHGGETQYF.

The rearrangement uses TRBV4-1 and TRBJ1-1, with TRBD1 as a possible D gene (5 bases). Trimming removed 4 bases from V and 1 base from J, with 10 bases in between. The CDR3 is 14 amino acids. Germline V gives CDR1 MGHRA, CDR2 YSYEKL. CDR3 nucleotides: TGCGCCAGCAGCCCAGAACAGGAGAACACTGAAGCTTTCTTT. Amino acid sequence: CASSPEQENTEAFF.

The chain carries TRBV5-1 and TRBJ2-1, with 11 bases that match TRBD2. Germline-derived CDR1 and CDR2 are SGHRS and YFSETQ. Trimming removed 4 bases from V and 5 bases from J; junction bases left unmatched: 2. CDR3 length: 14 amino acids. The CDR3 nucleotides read TGCGCCAGCAGCACTAGCGGGGGTAACAATGAGCAGTTCTTC. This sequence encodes CASSTSGGNNEQFF.

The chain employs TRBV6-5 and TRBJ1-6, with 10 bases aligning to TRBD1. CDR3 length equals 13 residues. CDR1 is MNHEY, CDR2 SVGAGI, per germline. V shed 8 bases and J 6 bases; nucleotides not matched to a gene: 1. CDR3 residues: CASRTGGNSPLHF. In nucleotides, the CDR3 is TGTGCCAGCCGGACAGGGGGTAATTCACCCCTCCACTTT.

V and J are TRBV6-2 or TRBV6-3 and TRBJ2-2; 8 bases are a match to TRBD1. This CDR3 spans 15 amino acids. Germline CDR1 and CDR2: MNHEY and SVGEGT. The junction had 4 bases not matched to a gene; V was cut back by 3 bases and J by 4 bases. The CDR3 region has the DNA TGTGCCAGCAGTTATCGGCAGGGGGCCACCGGGGAGCTGTTTTTT. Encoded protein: CASSYRQGATGELFF.

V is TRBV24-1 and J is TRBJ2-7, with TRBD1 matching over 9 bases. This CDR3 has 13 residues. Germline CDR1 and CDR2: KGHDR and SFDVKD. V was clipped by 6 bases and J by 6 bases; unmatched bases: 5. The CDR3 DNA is TGTGCCACCAGTACGGGACAGGGAGCCGAGCAGTACTTC. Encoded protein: CATSTGQGAEQYF.

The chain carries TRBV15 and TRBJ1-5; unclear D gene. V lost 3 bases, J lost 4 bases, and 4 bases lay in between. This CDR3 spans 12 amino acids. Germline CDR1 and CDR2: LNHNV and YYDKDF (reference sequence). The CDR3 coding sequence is TGTGCCACCAGCAGCGGGAATCAGCCCCAGCATTTT. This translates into CATSSGNQPQHF.